The clone carrying this T cell receptor beta chain was observed once. Germline V CDR1 and CDR2: MDHEN, SYDVKM. This CDR3 contains 13 residues. The V and J ends lost 7 bases and 11 bases respectively, with 20 bases between them. The data are from a study of T cell changes during pregnancy in multiple sclerosis. The assay was immunoSEQ multiplex PCR, and TCRdb's table has in-frame clones only and misses some. In the table there are around 40,000 clones, roughly 91% of which are singletons. Sequenced here: CD4+ T cells from peripheral blood mononuclear cells, sampled in the third trimester of pregnancy. The chain links TRBV28 to TRBJ1-1; no firm D call. This clonotype was sampled from a female donor with multiple sclerosis, enrolled in a pregnancy study. CDR3 nucleotide sequence: TGTGCCAGCACCCTGGCTAGGGTGGCGGGGGCTTTCTTT. Amino acids: CASTLARVAGAFF.